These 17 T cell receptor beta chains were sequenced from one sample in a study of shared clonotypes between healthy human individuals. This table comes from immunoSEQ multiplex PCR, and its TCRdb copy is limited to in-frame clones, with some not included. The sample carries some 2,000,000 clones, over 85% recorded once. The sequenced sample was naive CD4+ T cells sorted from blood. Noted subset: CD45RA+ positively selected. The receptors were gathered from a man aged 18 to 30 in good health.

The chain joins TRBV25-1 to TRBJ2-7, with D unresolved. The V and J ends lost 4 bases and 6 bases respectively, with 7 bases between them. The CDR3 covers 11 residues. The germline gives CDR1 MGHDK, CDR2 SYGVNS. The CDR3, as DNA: TGTGCCAGCAGTGCGACATCCGAGCAGTACTTC. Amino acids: CASSATSEQYF.

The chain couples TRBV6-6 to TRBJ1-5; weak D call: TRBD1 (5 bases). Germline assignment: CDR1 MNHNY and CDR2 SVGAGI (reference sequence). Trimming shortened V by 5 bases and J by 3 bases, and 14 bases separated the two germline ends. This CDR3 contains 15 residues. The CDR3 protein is CASSNYQGPNQPQHF. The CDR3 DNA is TGTGCCAGCAGTAACTACCAGGGACCCAATCAGCCCCAGCATTTT.

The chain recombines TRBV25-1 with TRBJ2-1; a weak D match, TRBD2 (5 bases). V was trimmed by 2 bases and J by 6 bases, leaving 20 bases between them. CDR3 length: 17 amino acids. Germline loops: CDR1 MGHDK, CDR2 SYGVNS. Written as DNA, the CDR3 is TGTGCCAGCAGTGAAGCCCCGGGGATGAGTTCCGGCAATGAGCAGTTCTTC. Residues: CASSEAPGMSSGNEQFF.

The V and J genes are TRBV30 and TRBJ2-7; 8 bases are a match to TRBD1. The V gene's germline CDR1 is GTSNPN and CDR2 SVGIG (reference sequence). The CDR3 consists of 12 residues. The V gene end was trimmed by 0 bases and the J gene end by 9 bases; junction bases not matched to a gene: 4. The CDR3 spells CAWSVLGQGQYF. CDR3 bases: TGTGCCTGGAGTGTCCTCGGACAGGGGCAGTACTTC.

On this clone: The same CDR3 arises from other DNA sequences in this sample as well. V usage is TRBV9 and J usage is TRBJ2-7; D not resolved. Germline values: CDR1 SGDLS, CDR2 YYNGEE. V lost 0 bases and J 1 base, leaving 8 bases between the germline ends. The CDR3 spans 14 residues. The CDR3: CASSVASLSYEQYF. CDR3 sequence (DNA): TGTGCCAGCAGCGTAGCGAGCCTTTCCTACGAGCAGTACTTC.

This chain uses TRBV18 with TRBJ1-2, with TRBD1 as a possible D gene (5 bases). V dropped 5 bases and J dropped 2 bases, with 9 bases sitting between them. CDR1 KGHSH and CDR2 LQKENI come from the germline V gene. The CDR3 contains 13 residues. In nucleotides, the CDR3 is TGTGCCAGCTCAACAACAGGAAACTATGGCTACACCTTC. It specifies CASSTTGNYGYTF. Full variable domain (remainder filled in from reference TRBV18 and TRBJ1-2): NAGVMQNPRHLVRRRGQEARLRCSPMKGHSHVYWYRQLPEEGLKFMVYLQKENIIDESGMPKERFSAEFPKEGPSILRIQQVVRGDSAAYFCASSTTGNYGYTFGSGTRLTVV.

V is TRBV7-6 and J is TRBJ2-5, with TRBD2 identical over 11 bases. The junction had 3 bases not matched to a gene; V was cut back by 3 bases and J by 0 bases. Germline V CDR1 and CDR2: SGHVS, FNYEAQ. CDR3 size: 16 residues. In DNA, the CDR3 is TGTGCCAGCAGCTTTATAGCGGGAGGGAACCAAGAGACCCAGTACTTC. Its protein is CASSFIAGGNQETQYF.

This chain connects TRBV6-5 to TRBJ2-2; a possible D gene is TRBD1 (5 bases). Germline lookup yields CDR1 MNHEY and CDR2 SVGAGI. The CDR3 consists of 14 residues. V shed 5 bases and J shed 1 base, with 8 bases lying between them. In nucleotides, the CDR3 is TGTGCCAGCAGTCGACAGCTGAACACCGGGGAGCTGTTTTTT. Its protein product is CASSRQLNTGELFF.

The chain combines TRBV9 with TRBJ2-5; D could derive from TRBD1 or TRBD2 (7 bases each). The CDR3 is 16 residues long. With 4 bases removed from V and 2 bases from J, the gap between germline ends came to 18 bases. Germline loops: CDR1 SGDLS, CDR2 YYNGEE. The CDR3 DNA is TGTGCCAGCAGCCCAGGGGGGAGGGGGTCACAAGAGACCCAGTACTTC. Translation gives CASSPGGRGSQETQYF.

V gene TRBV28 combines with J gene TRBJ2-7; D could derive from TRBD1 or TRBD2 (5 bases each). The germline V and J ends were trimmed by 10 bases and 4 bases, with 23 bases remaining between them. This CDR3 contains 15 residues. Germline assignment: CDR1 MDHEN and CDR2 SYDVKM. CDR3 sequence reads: CAIKPRDRRSYEQYF. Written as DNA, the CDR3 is TGTGCCATCAAACCCCGGGACCGCCGATCATACGAGCAGTACTTC. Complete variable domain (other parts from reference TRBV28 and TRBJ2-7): DVKVTQSSRYLVKRTGEKVFLECVQDMDHENMFWYRQDPGLGLRLIYFSYDVKMKEKGDIPEGYSVSREKKERFSLILESASTNQTSMYLCAIKPRDRRSYEQYFGPGTRLTVT.

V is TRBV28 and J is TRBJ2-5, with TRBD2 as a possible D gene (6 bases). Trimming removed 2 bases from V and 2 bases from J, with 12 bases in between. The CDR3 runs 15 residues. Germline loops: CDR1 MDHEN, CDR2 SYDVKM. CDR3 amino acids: CASSLSARGQETQYF. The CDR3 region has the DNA TGTGCCAGCAGTTTAAGTGCACGGGGGCAAGAGACCCAGTACTTC.

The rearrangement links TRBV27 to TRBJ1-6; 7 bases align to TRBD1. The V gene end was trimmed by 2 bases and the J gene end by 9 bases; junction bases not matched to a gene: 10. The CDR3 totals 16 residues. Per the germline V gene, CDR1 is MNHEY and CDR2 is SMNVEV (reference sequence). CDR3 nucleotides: TGTGCCAGCAGTTTAACTAACAGGGGCCTCGGTTCACCCCTCCACTTT. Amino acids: CASSLTNRGLGSPLHF.

The CDR3 coding sequence is TGTGCCAGCAGTTCCCCCGGGACAGGGGGGTACGAGCAGTACTTC. Its protein product is CASSSPGTGGYEQYF. The V and J genes are TRBV2 and TRBJ2-7, with 11 nucleotides matching TRBD1. There are 15 residues in the CDR3. The junction had 7 bases not matched to a gene; V was cut back by 5 bases and J by 4 bases. CDR1 and CDR2 from the germline V gene are SNHLY and FYNNEI.

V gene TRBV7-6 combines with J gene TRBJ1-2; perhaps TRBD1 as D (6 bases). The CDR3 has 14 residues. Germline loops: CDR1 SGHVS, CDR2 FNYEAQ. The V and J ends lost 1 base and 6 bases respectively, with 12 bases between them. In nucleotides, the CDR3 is TGTGCCAGCAGCTTAGTAGGGGCAGGGGATGGCTACACCTTC. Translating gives CASSLVGAGDGYTF.

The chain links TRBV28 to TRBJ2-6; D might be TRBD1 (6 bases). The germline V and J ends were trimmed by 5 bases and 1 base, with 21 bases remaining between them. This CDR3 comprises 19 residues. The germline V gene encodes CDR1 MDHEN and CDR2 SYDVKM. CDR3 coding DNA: TGTGCCAGCAGTCCCATTATTATGAGGACAGCTTCTGGGGCCAACGTCCTGACTTTC. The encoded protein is CASSPIIMRTASGANVLTF.

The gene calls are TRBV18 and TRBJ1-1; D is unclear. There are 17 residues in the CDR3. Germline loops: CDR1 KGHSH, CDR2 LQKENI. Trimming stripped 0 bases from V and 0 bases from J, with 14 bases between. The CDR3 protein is CASSPPNVPSMNTEAFF. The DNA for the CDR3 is TGTGCCAGCTCACCACCTAATGTACCGAGCATGAACACTGAAGCTTTCTTT.

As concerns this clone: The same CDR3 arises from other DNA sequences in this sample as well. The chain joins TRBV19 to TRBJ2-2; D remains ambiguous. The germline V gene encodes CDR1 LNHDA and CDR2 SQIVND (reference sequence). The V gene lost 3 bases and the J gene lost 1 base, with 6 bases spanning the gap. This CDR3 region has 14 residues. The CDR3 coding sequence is TGTGCCAGTAGTATTCTAGAGAACACCGGGGAGCTGTTTTTT. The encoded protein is CASSILENTGELFF.